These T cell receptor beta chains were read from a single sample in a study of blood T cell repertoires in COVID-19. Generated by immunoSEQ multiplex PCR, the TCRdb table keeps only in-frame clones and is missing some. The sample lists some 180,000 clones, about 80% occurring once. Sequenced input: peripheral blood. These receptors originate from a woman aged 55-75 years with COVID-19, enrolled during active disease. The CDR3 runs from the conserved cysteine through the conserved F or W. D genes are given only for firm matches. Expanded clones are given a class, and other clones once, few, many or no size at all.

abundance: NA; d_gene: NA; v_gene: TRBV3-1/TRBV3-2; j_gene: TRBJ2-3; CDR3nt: TGTGCCAGCAGCCAGGACAGTACAGATACGCAGTATTTT; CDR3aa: CASSQDSTDTQYF
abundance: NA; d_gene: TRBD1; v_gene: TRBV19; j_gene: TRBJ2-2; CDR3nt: TGTGCCAGTAGGGCCCTGGACAGGTTGAACACCGGGGAGCTGTTTTTT; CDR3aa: CASRALDRLNTGELFF
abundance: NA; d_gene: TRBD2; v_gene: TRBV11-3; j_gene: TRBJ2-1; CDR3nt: TGTGCCAGCAGTTTATCAGGACTAGCGGGGGGTGGGAACAATGAGCAGTTCTTC; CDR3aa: CASSLSGLAGGGNNEQFF
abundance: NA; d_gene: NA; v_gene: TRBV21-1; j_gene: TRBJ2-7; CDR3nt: TGTGCCAGCAGCAGCCCCCTACTAGCGGGATTAAGCTCCTACGAGCAGTACTTC; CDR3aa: CASSSPLLAGLSSYEQYF
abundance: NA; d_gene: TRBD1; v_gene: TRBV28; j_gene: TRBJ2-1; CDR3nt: TGTGCCAGCAGTCCGACAGGGGGGAACTACAATGAGCAGTTCTTC; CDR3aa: CASSPTGGNYNEQFF
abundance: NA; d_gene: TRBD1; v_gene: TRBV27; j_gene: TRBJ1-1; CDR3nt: TGTGCCAGCAGTGACAGGGCTCTCAACACTGAAGCTTTCTTT; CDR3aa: CASSDRALNTEAFF
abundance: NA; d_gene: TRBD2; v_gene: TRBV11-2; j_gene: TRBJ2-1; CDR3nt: TGTGCCAGCAGCTTTCACGCGGGAGGTCACGTCCGTCCTGAGCAGTTCTTC; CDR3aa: CASSFHAGGHVRPEQFF
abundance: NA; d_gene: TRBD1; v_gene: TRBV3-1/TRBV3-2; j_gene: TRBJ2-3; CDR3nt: TGTGCCAGCAGCCCCGGGACAGGGGGAGATACGCAGTATTTT; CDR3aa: CASSPGTGGDTQYF
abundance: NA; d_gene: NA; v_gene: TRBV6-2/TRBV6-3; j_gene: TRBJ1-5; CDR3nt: TGTGCCAGCAGTGGTGCCAGTTATAGCAATCAGCCCCAGCATTTT; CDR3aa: CASSGASYSNQPQHF
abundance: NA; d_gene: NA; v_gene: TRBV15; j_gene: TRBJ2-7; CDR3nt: TGTGCCACCAGCAGAGATAGGGTAGCGGCGAACGAGCAGTACTTC; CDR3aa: CATSRDRVAANEQYF
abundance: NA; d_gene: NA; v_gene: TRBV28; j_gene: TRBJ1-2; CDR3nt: TGTGCCAGCAGTCCACCCGACAGGAAAATCTATGGCTACACCTTC; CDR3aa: CASSPPDRKIYGYTF
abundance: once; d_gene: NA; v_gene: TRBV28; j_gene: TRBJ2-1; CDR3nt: TGTGCCAGCAGCCCAGGCAGAGGCGGGAATTACTACAATGAGCAGTTCTTC; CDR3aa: CASSPGRGGNYYNEQFF
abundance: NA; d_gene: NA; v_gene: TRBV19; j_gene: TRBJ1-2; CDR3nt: TGTGCCAGTAGGGAGGCGGGAGCTAACTATGGCTACACCTTC; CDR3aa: CASREAGANYGYTF
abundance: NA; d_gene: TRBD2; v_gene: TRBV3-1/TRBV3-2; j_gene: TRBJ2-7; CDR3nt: TGTGCCAGCAGCCTAAGGGATAGCGGGGCCTACGAGCAGTACTTC; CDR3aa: CASSLRDSGAYEQYF
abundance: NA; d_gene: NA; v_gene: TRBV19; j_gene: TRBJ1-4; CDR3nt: TGTGCCAGTAGTCCGGGTACCTCAATGTTGTTTTTT; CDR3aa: CASSPGTSMLFF
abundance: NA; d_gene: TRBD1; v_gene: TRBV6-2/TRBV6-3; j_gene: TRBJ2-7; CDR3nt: TGTGCCAGCAGTGAGGACAGGGGAACGCGCGAGCAGTACTTC; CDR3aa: CASSEDRGTREQYF
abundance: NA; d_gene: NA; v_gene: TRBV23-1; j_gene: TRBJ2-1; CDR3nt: TGCGCCAGCAGTCCCTGGGGACTCATGGGTGATGAGCAGTTCTTC; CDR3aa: CASSPWGLMGDEQFF
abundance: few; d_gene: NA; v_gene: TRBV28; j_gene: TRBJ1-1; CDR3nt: TGTGCCAGCAGTTTCAGGCAGACGAACGCTGAAGCTTTCTTT; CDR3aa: CASSFRQTNAEAFF
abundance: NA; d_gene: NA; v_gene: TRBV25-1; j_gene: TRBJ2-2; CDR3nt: TGTGCCAGCAGTGACAGGGTGGACACCGGGGAGCTGTTTTTT; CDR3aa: CASSDRVDTGELFF